The sequence of this T cell receptor beta chain was determined in a study of identical twins. This clonotype was picked up many times. TCRdb passed the 5' RACE reads through MiXCR, listing each CDR3 protein once. Of about 240,000 distinct CDR3 sequences listed, 7% to 8.5% are singletons. This CDR3 has 15 residues. V was pared by 1 base and J by 1 base, with 10 bases between. The data were also submitted as part of a second study, on yellow fever vaccine responses in identical twins.

The chain uses TRBV12-3 or TRBV12-4 and TRBJ1-1, with D tentatively TRBD1 (5 bases). The TCR comes from a woman aged 18-29 years in good health. Input material: CD8+ T cells sorted from blood. The CDR3 loop is CASSLVLTENTEAFF. CDR3 coding DNA: TGTGCCAGCAGTTTAGTTTTGACAGAGAACACTGAAGCTTTCTTT.